This T cell receptor (beta chain) is from a study of T cells in Graves' hyperthyroidism and ophthalmopathy. Study-wide findings and caveats: A 13 V-J model separated ophthalmopathy from stable hyperthyroidism.

V lost 0 bases to trimming and J lost 2 bases; unmatched junction nucleotides: 4. Germline V gene lookup returns CDR1 LNHNV and CDR2 YYDKDF (reference sequence). This CDR3 has 16 amino acids. In patients aged 18 to 65, hyperthyroidism was newly diagnosed, with duration under 2 months. Not enrolled were patients with uncontrolled infection, other autoimmune disease, pregnancy or lactation. Regions amplified from RNA transcripts were the TCR beta CDR3 regions. A set of HTBI primers served as the primers for a first-round RT-PCR of the TCR CDR3. Each CDR3 protein gets one entry after TCRdb re-called the multiplex PCR reads with MiXCR. This sample has under 350,000 distinct CDR3 sequences; roughly a fifth occur once, and the top ten carry under 55%. Regarding this clonotype: Its antigen is unknown.

This chain links TRBV15 with TRBJ2-5; 9 positions agree with TRBD2. The origin of this receptor is a woman aged 45-60 years with Graves' hyperthyroidism. The sequenced sample consisted of blood. The CDR3 reads CATSRDAGGTQETQYF. The CDR3 coding sequence is TGTGCCACCAGCAGAGATGCGGGGGGGACGCAAGAGACCCAGTACTTC.